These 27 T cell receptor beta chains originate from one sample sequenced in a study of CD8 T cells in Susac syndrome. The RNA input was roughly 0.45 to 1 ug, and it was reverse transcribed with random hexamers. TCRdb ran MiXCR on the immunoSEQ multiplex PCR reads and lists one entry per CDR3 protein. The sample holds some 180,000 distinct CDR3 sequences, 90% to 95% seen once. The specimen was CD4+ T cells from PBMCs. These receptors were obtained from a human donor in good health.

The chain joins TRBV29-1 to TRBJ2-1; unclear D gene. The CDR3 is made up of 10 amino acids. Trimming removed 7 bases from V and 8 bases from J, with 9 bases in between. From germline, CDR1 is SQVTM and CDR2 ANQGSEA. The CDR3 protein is CSAYEDEQFF. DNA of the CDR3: TGCAGCGCCTACGAGGATGAGCAGTTCTTC.

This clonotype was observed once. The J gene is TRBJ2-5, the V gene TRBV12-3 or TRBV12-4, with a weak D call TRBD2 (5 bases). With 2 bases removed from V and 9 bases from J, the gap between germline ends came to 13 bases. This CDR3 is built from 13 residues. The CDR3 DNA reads TGTGCCAGCAGTTTAATGGACTTCGGGGCCCAGTACTTC. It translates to CASSLMDFGAQYF.

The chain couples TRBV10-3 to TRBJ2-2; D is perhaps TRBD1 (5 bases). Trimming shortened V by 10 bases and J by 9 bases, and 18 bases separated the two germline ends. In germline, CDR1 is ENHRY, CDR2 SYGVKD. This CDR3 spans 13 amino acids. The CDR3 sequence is CASGDSRGWELFF. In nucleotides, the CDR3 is TGTGCCAGCGGCGACAGCCGTGGATGGGAGCTGTTTTTT.

CDR3 DNA: TGTGCCAGCAGCTTAGTGGGGCAGAACCAAGAGACCCAGTACTTC. This sequence encodes CASSLVGQNQETQYF. The chain joins TRBV11-2 to TRBJ2-5; D might be TRBD1 (5 bases). The CDR3 covers 15 residues. Trimming pared 1 base from V and 0 bases from J, leaving 9 bases between. Germline CDR1 reads SGHAT; CDR2 reads FQNNGV. Full variable domain (missing parts from reference TRBV11-2 and TRBJ2-5): EAGVAQSPRYKIIEKRQSVAFWCNPISGHATLYWYQQILGQGPKLLIQFQNNGVVDDSQLPKDRFSAERLKGVDSTLKIQPAKLEDSAVYLCASSLVGQNQETQYFGPGTRLLVL.

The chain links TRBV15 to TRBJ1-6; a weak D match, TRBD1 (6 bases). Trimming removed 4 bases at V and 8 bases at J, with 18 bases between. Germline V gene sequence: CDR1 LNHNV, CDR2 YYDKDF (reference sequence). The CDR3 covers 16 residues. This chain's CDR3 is CATSKGRGGLHSPLHF. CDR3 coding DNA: TGTGCCACCAGCAAGGGCAGGGGAGGCCTCCATTCACCCCTCCACTTT. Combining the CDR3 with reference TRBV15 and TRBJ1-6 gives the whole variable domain DAMVIQNPRYQVTQFGKPVTLSCSQTLNHNVMYWYQQKSSQAPKLLFHYYDKDFNNEADTPDNFQSRRPNTSFCFLDIRSPGLGDTAMYLCATSKGRGGLHSPLHFGNGTRLTVT.

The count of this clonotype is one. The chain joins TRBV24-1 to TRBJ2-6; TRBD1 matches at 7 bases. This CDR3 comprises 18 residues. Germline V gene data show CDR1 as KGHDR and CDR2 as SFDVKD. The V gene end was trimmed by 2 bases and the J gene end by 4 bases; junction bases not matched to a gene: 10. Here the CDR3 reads CATSDSSPGQRGANVLTF. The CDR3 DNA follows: TGTGCCACCAGTGATTCCTCTCCGGGACAGAGGGGGGCCAACGTCCTGACTTTC.

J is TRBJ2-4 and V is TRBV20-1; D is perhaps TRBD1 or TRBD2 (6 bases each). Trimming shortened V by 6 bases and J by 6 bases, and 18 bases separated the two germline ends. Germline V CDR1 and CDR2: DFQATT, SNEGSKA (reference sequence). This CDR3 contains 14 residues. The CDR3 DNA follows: TGCAGTGCCAACCCCCCGGGGGCGGGAAACATTCAGTACTTC. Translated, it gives CSANPPGAGNIQYF.

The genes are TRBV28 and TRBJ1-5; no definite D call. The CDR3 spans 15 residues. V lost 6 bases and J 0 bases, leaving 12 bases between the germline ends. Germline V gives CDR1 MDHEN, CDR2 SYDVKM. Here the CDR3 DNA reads TGTGCCAGCAGACCATGGGGTGATAGCAATCAGCCCCAGCATTTT. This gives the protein CASRPWGDSNQPQHF.

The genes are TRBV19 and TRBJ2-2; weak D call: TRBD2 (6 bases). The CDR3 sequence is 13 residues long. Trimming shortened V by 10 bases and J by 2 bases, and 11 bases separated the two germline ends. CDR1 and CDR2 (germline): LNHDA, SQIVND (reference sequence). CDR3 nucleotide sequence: TGTGCCACTGGGACTGGAAACACCGGGGAGCTGTTTTTT. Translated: CATGTGNTGELFF.

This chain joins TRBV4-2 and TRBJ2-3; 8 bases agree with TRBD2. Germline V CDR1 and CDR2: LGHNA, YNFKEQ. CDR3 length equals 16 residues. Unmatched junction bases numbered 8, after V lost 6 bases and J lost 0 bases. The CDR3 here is CASSPGGGTSTDTQYF. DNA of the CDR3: TGTGCCAGCAGTCCCGGGGGGGGAACTAGCACAGATACGCAGTATTTT.

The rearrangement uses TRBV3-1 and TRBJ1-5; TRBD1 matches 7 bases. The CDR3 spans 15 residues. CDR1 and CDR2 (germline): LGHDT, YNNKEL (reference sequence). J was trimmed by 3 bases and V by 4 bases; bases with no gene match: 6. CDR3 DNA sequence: TGTGCCAGCAGCCGGCAGGGGGAAAACAATCAGCCCCAGCATTTT. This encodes CASSRQGENNQPQHF.

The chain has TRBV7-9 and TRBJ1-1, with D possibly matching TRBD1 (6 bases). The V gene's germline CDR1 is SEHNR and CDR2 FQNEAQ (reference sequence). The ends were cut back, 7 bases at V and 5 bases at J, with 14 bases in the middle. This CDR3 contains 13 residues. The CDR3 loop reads CASTQGTRTEAFF. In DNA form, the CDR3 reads TGTGCCAGCACCCAGGGGACGCGGACTGAAGCTTTCTTT. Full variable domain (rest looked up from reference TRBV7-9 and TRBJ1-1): DTGVSQNPRHKITKRGQNVTFRCDPISEHNRLYWYRQTLGQGPEFLTYFQNEAQLEKSRLLSDRFSAERPKGSFSTLEIQRTEQGDSAMYLCASTQGTRTEAFFGQGTRLTVV.

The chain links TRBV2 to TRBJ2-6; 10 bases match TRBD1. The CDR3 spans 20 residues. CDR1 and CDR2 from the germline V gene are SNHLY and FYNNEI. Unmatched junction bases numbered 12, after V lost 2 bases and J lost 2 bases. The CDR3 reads CASSERRGTGVYPGANVLTF. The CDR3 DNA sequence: TGTGCCAGCAGTGAAAGGAGAGGGACAGGGGTATATCCTGGGGCCAACGTCCTGACTTTC.

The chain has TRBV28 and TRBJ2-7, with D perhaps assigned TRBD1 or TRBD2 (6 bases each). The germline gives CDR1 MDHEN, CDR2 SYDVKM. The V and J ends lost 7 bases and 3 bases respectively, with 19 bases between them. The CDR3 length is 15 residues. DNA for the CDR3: TGTGCCAGCACCCAAACGGGGGCAGCAGACTACGAGCAGTACTTC. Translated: CASTQTGAADYEQYF.

CDR3 DNA sequence: TGCAGTGCTAGTCGACAGGGAGTGGGTGAAGCTTTCTTT. It codes for CSASRQGVGEAFF. The chain recombines TRBV20-1 with TRBJ1-1; 7 bases line up with TRBD1. Germline lookup yields CDR1 DFQATT and CDR2 SNEGSKA (reference sequence). The CDR3 runs 13 residues. J gave up 7 bases and V 3 bases, and 8 bases lay outside the gene matches.

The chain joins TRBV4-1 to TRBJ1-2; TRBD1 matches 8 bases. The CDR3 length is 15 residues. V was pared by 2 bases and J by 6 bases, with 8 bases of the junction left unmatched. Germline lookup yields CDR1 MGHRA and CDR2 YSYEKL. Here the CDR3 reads CASSQITGGMNGYTF. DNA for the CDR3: TGCGCCAGCAGCCAAATAACAGGGGGAATGAATGGCTACACCTTC.

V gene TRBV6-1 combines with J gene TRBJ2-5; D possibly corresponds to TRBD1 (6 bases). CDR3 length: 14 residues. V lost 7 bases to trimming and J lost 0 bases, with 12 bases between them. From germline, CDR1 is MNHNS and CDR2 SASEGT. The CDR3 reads CASTSGQHQETQYF. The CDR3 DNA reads TGTGCCAGCACCTCAGGACAGCACCAAGAGACCCAGTACTTC.

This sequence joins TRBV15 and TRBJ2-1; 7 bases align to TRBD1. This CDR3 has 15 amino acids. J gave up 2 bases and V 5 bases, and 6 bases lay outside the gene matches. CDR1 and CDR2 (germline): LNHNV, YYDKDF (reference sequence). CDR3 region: CATSGSGTAYNEQFF. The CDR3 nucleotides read TGTGCCACCAGCGGATCCGGGACAGCCTACAATGAGCAGTTCTTC.

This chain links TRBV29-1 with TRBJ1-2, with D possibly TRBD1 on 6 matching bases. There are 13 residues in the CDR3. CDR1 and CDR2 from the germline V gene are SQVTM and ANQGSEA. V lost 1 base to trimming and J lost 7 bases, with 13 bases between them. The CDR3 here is CSVEGLGARGYTF. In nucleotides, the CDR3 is TGCAGCGTTGAAGGCCTGGGGGCGCGTGGCTACACCTTC.

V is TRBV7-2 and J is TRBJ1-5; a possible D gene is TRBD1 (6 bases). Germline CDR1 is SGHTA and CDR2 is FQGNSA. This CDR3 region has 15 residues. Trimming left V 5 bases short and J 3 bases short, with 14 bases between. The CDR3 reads CASSPDRTYNQPQHF. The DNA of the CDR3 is TGTGCCAGCAGCCCTGACAGGACTTACAATCAGCCCCAGCATTTT.

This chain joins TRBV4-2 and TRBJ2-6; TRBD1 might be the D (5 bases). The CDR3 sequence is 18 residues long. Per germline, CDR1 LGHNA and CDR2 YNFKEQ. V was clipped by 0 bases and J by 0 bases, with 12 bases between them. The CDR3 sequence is CASSQDGAPGSGANVLTF. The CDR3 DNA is TGTGCCAGCAGCCAAGATGGGGCTCCAGGCTCTGGGGCCAACGTCCTGACTTTC.

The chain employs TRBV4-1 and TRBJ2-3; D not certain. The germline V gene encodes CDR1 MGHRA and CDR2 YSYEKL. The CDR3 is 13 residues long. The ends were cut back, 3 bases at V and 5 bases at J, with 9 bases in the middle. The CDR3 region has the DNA TGCGCCAGCAGCCACCCCAATGGAGATACGCAGTATTTT. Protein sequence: CASSHPNGDTQYF.

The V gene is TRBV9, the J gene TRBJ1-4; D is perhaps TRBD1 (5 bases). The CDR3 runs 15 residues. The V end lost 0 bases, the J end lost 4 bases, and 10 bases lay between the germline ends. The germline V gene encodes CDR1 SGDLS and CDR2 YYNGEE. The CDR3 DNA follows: TGTGCCAGCAGCGTAGGGGCAGGGAATAATGAAAAACTGTTTTTT. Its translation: CASSVGAGNNEKLFF.

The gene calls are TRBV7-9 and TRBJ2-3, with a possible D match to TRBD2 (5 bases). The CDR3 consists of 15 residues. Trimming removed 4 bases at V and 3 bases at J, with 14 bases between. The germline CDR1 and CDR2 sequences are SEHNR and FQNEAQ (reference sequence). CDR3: CASSSQGRGTDTQYF. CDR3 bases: TGTGCCAGCAGCTCCCAAGGGAGAGGGACAGATACGCAGTATTTT.

The CDR3, as DNA: TGTGCCGAAGGGGCGACAGGGAGAAGGCGACCCTCTGGGGCCAACGTCCTGACTTTC. Protein sequence: CAEGATGRRRPSGANVLTF. The chain uses TRBV25-1 and TRBJ2-6, with TRBD1 identical over 7 bases. The CDR3 length is 19 residues. Germline V gene lookup returns CDR1 MGHDK and CDR2 SYGVNS. The junction had 19 bases not matched to a gene; V was cut back by 11 bases and J by 0 bases.

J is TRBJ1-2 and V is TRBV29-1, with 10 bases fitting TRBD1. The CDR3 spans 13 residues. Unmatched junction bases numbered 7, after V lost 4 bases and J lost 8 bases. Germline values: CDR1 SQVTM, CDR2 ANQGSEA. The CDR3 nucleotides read TGCAGCGTTGCCAGGGGACAGGGGCTAGGCTACACCTTC. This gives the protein CSVARGQGLGYTF. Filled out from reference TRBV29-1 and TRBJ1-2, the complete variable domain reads SAVISQKPSRDICQRGTSLTIQCQVDSQVTMMFWYRQQPGQSLTLIATANQGSEATYESGFVIDKFPISRPNLTFSTLTVSNMSPEDSSIYLCSVARGQGLGYTFGSGTRLTVV.

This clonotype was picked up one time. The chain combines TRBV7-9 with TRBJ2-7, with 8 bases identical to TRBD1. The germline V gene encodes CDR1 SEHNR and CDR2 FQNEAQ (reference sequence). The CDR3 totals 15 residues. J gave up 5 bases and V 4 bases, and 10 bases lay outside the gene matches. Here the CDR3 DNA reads TGTGCCAGCAGCTCGCCAGGAGACAGGGGTAACGAGCAGTACTTC. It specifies CASSSPGDRGNEQYF.